This record concerns one T cell receptor (beta chain) sequence. The sample belongs to a study of blood T cell repertoires in COVID-19. Germline V lookup: CDR1 MNHNY, CDR2 SVGAGI (reference sequence). V gave up 5 bases and J gave up 8 bases; unmatched junction bases: 16. The CDR3 spans 17 residues. Measured with immunoSEQ multiplex PCR; TCRdb has only the in-frame clones, and not every one. The sample shows roughly 150,000 clones, 82% of them seen only once. The TCR comes from a woman aged 80 or older with active or convalescent COVID-19. Sequencing was performed on peripheral blood. The rearrangement links TRBV6-6 to TRBJ2-2, with 8 bases identical to TRBD1. CDR3 sequence reads: CASSLTPWQGAEGELFF. In DNA, the CDR3 is TGTGCCAGCAGTCTAACTCCCTGGCAGGGGGCTGAAGGGGAGCTGTTTTTT.